A single sample gave rise to the 24 T cell receptor beta chains below, sequenced in a study of T cell changes during pregnancy in multiple sclerosis. The repertoire was sequenced with immunoSEQ multiplex PCR; TCRdb's copy has only in-frame clones and lacks some. The table records some 110,000 clones, more than 85% of them present only once. Material: peripheral blood, obtained in the third trimester of pregnancy. These receptors were collected from a female donor with multiple sclerosis, enrolled in a pregnancy study.

This chain connects TRBV10-3 to TRBJ2-5, with TRBD1 matching over 9 bases. In germline, CDR1 is ENHRY, CDR2 SYGVKD. Trimming at V came to 0 bases and at J to 4 bases, leaving 3 bases not matched to a gene. This CDR3 region has 15 residues. The CDR3 loop reads CAISESGQGGETQYF. CDR3 nucleotides: TGTGCCATCAGTGAGTCGGGACAGGGAGGAGAGACCCAGTACTTC.

This clone occurred once. CDR3 coding DNA: TGTGCCAGCAATCCTCCGGGACAGATCACAGATACGCAGTATTTT. It encodes CASNPPGQITDTQYF. This rearrangement joins TRBV27 to TRBJ2-3, with TRBD1 matching over 7 bases. Germline loops: CDR1 MNHEY, CDR2 SMNVEV (reference sequence). There are 15 residues in the CDR3. V lost 7 bases and J lost 2; bases outside the gene matches: 9.

The gene calls are TRBV12-5 and TRBJ2-5; 7 bases are a match to TRBD1. Germline assignment: CDR1 LGHNT and CDR2 FRNRAP. Germline trimming cut 6 bases from V and 5 bases from J; bases unmatched to any gene: 3. The CDR3 length is 12 residues. CDR3 coding DNA: TGTGCTAGTGGACAGGGGTCGGAGACCCAGTACTTC. As protein: CASGQGSETQYF.

V is TRBV29-1 and J is TRBJ2-1; 10 bases fit TRBD2. Trimming at V came to 4 bases and at J to 6 bases, leaving 3 bases not matched to a gene. The CDR3 extends over 13 amino acids. CDR1 SQVTM and CDR2 ANQGSEA come from the germline V gene. This CDR3 reads CSVVSSGGNEQFF. In nucleotides, the CDR3 is TGCAGCGTTGTGTCTAGCGGGGGCAATGAGCAGTTCTTC.

This chain uses TRBV6-6 with TRBJ1-3, with D perhaps matching TRBD1 (5 bases). Germline loops: CDR1 MNHNY, CDR2 SVGAGI (reference sequence). V lost 10 bases, J lost 4 bases, and 11 bases lay in between. The CDR3 sequence is 12 residues long. Here the CDR3 reads CATRDSGNTIYF. DNA for the CDR3: TGTGCCACCCGGGACTCCGGAAACACCATATATTTT.

The chain is built from TRBV9 and TRBJ2-5; 13 bases agree with TRBD2. Looked up from germline, CDR1 is SGDLS and CDR2 is YYNGEE. This CDR3 has 17 residues. The J segment lost 4 bases and the V segment lost 1 base, leaving 7 bases of the junction unmatched. CDR3 in DNA: TGTGCCAGCAGCGTAAGTGCTAGACTAGCGGGAGGAGAGACCCAGTACTTC. Translation: CASSVSARLAGGETQYF.

The J gene is TRBJ2-5, the V gene TRBV25-1, with a possible D match to TRBD2 (7 bases). The length of the CDR3 is 17 residues. The germline CDR1 and CDR2 sequences are MGHDK and SYGVNS. Trimming took off 1 base at V and 4 bases at J, with 19 bases between the two ends. Here the CDR3 DNA reads TGTGCCAGCAGTGAATGGGGGGGCGGGGTAGGGGGAGAGACCCAGTACTTC. Encoded protein: CASSEWGGGVGGETQYF.

This clone showed up just once. This chain uses TRBV9 with TRBJ2-7; 11 bases agree with TRBD1. CDR3 size: 14 residues. V shed 4 bases, J shed 5 bases, and the junction held 5 bases outside the gene matches. Germline V gene data show CDR1 as SGDLS and CDR2 as YYNGEE. The CDR3 DNA reads TGTGCCAGCAGCCTCGGACAGGGGGCGAACGAGCAGTACTTC. Translation gives CASSLGQGANEQYF.

This chain links TRBV7-3 with TRBJ1-1, with 8 bases lining up with TRBD1. The CDR3 has 15 residues. V lost 4 bases to trimming and J lost 5 bases; unmatched junction nucleotides: 9. Looked up from germline, CDR1 is SGHTA and CDR2 is FQGTGA. The CDR3 here is CASSSSTGVGTEAFF. CDR3 nucleotides: TGTGCCAGCAGCTCCTCGACAGGGGTGGGTACTGAAGCTTTCTTT.

CDR3 nucleotides: TGCGCCAGCGGCCGGGACACCCTTAATGAAAAACTGTTTTTT. Amino acid sequence: CASGRDTLNEKLFF. The rearrangement uses TRBV5-1 and TRBJ1-4; perhaps TRBD1 as D (6 bases). The CDR3 runs to 14 residues. Trimming left V 7 bases short and J 4 bases short, with 14 bases between. Germline V gene data show CDR1 as SGHRS and CDR2 as YFSETQ.

V gene TRBV14 combines with J gene TRBJ2-7; 8 positions agree with TRBD2. J lost 12 bases, V lost 7 bases, and 11 bases had no gene match. The CDR3 length is 12 residues. Germline V gives CDR1 SGHDN, CDR2 FVKESK. In DNA, the CDR3 is TGTGCCAGCACCAGCGGGGGTCCCTCCTTGTACTTC. This translates into CASTSGGPSLYF.

V is TRBV5-1 and J is TRBJ1-3, with D possibly TRBD1 on 6 matching bases. Trimming took 0 bases from V and 1 from J, leaving 11 bases between them. The CDR3 extends over 16 amino acids. Per the germline V gene, CDR1 is SGHRS and CDR2 is YFSETQ. Here the CDR3 DNA reads TGCGCCAGCAGCTTGGAGGCGCAGGGGTCTGGAAACACCATATATTTT. This gives the protein CASSLEAQGSGNTIYF. Full variable domain (rest looked up from reference TRBV5-1 and TRBJ1-3): KAGVTQTPRYLIKTRGQQVTLSCSPISGHRSVSWYQQTPGQGLQFLFEYFSETQRNKGNFPGRFSGRQFSNSRSEMNVSTLELGDSALYLCASSLEAQGSGNTIYFGEGSWLTVV.

The chain carries TRBV5-5 and TRBJ2-7, with TRBD1 matching over 7 bases. The CDR3 runs 15 residues. Germline loops: CDR1 SGHKS, CDR2 YYEKEE (reference sequence). With 4 bases clipped from V and 7 bases from J, the junction kept 14 bases outside the gene matches. CDR3 loop: CASSPFVTGQWEQYF. For the CDR3, the DNA is TGTGCCAGCAGCCCCTTCGTGACAGGGCAGTGGGAGCAGTACTTC.

The chain has TRBV30 and TRBJ2-2, with 10 nucleotides matching TRBD2. Trimming cost V 5 bases and J 13 bases; bases outside gene matches: 13. Germline lookup yields CDR1 GTSNPN and CDR2 SVGIG (reference sequence). There are 14 residues in the CDR3. DNA for the CDR3: TGTGCCTGGGGGGAGGGACTAGCGATTCATGGGCTGTTTTTT. Translated: CAWGEGLAIHGLFF.

The chain employs TRBV5-1 and TRBJ2-5, with 12 bases lining up with TRBD2. The ends lost 2 bases at V and 5 bases at J; junction bases unmatched: 1. CDR1 and CDR2 (germline): SGHRS, YFSETQ. This CDR3 has 14 residues. Written as DNA, the CDR3 is TGCGCCAGCAGCTTCGGGACTAGCGGGGAGACCCAGTACTTC. This translates into CASSFGTSGETQYF.

The rearrangement joins TRBV11-2 to TRBJ2-7; perhaps TRBD2 as D (6 bases). V was pared by 3 bases and J by 3 bases, with 12 bases between. The CDR3 runs 14 residues. Per germline, CDR1 SGHAT and CDR2 FQNNGV. Here the CDR3 reads CASSFGGGSYEQYF. The CDR3 nucleotides are TGTGCCAGCAGCTTTGGGGGAGGTAGCTACGAGCAGTACTTC.

The J gene is TRBJ2-3, the V gene TRBV6-1; TRBD2 agrees at 7 bases. V shed 6 bases and J 3 bases; nucleotides not matched to a gene: 9. This CDR3 has 15 amino acids. Looked up from germline, CDR1 is MNHNS and CDR2 is SASEGT. The CDR3 is CASSPLREGTDTQYF. The CDR3, as DNA: TGTGCCAGCAGCCCCCTGAGGGAGGGTACAGATACGCAGTATTTT.

The gene calls are TRBV6-1 and TRBJ1-1; the D is unclear. The ends were cut back, 2 bases at V and 6 bases at J, with 10 bases in the middle. The CDR3 runs to 13 residues. Germline CDR1 is MNHNS and CDR2 is SASEGT. The CDR3 DNA reads TGTGCCAGCAGTGAATATCTACTCTCTGAAGCTTTCTTT. As protein: CASSEYLLSEAFF.

The chain uses TRBV10-2 and TRBJ1-4; TRBD1 is a possible D gene (5 bases). CDR1 is WSHSY, CDR2 SAAADI, per germline. V was cut by 4 bases and J by 8 bases, with 17 bases left in between. The CDR3 totals 15 residues. This chain's CDR3 is CASSASRRGWEKLFF. CDR3 DNA: TGCGCCAGCAGTGCGTCGAGGAGGGGATGGGAAAAACTGTTTTTT.

The V gene is TRBV27, the J gene TRBJ1-5; 10 positions agree with TRBD1. V lost 7 bases, J lost 6 bases, and 6 bases stayed unmatched. Germline loops: CDR1 MNHEY, CDR2 SMNVEV (reference sequence). The CDR3 contains 14 residues. CDR3 loop: CASTTGGMGQPQHF. CDR3 nucleotide sequence: TGTGCCAGCACGACAGGGGGCATGGGTCAGCCCCAGCATTTT.

This clone occurred once. V and J are TRBV7-3 and TRBJ2-3; 7 nucleotides match TRBD1. The junction had 10 bases not matched to a gene; V was cut back by 2 bases and J by 2 bases. Germline V gene lookup returns CDR1 SGHTA and CDR2 FQGTGA. CDR3 size: 17 residues. The CDR3 here is CASSLYAIGQVTDTQYF. DNA of the CDR3: TGTGCCAGCAGCTTATATGCCATCGGACAGGTCACAGATACGCAGTATTTT.

The chain couples TRBV19 to TRBJ2-3; 7 bases line up with TRBD2. The CDR3 length is 17 residues. After removal of 5 bases from V and 0 bases from J, the junction contained 11 bases not matched to a gene. The germline gives CDR1 LNHDA, CDR2 SQIVND (reference sequence). In nucleotides, the CDR3 is TGTGCCAGTAGTTCCCCACCGGGGGGAGGGAGCACAGATACGCAGTATTTT. This encodes CASSSPPGGGSTDTQYF.

This chain connects TRBV11-2 to TRBJ2-3; TRBD2 aligns across 12 bases. The CDR3 loop spans 16 amino acids. Germline CDR1 SGHAT, CDR2 FQNNGV. Trimming took 0 bases from V and 5 from J; bases not matched to a gene: 3. In DNA form, the CDR3 reads TGTGCCAGCAGCTTAGAACTAGCGGGAGGAATAGATACGCAGTATTTT. This translates into CASSLELAGGIDTQYF.

V is TRBV18 and J is TRBJ2-7, with 8 bases that match TRBD1. CDR1 is KGHSH, CDR2 LQKENI, per germline. Germline trimming cut 2 bases from V and 6 bases from J; bases unmatched to any gene: 3. This CDR3 region has 13 residues. CDR3 DNA sequence: TGTGCCAGCTCACCAGGACAGGGTTTCGAGCAGTACTTC. This encodes CASSPGQGFEQYF.